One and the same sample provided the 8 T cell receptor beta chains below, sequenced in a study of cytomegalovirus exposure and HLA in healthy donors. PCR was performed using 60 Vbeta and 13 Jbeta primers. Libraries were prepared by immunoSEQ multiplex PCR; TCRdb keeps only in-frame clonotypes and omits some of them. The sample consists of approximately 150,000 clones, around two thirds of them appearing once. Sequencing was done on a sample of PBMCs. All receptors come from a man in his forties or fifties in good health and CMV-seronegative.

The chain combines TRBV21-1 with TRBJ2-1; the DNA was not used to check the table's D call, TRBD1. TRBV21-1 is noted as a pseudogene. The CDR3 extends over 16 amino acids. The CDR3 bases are TGTGCCAGCAGCAAAGACAAAACGGGACAGACCTCTGAGCAGTTCTTC. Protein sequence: CASSKDKTGQTSEQFF.

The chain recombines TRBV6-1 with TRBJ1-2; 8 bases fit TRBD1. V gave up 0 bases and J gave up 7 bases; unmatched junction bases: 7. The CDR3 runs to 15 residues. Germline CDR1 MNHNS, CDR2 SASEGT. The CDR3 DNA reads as TGTGCCAGCAGTGAAGCAGGACAGGGCTGGTTTGGCTACACCTTC. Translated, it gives CASSEAGQGWFGYTF.

The CDR3 spells CASSSLRGADTQYF. CDR3 DNA sequence: TGCGCCAGCAGCTCACTCCGGGGGGCAGATACGCAGTATTTT. The chain employs TRBV5-1 and TRBJ2-3, with 7 bases fitting TRBD2. Germline values: CDR1 SGHRS, CDR2 YFSETQ. This CDR3 spans 14 amino acids. The ends lost 3 bases at V and 4 bases at J; junction bases unmatched: 5.

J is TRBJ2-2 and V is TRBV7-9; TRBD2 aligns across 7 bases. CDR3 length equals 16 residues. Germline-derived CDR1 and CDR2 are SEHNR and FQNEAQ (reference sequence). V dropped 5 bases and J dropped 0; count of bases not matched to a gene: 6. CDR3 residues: CASSPGTTANTGELFF. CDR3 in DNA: TGTGCCAGCAGCCCCGGGACTACAGCGAACACCGGGGAGCTGTTTTTT.

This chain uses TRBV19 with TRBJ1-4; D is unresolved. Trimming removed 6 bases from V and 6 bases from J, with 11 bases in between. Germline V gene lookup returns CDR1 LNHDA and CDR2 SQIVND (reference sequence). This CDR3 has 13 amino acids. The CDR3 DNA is TGTGCCAGTAGGTACGGCGGAGATGAAAAACTGTTTTTT. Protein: CASRYGGDEKLFF.

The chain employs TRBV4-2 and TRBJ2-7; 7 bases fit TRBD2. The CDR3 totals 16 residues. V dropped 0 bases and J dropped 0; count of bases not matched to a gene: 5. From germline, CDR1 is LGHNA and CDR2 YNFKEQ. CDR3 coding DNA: TGTGCCAGCAGCCAAGATCGTGGGACTACCTCCTACGAGCAGTACTTC. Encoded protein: CASSQDRGTTSYEQYF.

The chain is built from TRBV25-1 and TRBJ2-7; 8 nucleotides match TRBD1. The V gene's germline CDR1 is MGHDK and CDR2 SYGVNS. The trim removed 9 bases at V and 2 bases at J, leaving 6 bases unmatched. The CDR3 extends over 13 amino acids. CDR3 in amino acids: CASSQGATYEQYF. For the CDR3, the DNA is TGTGCCAGTTCCCAGGGGGCGACCTACGAGCAGTACTTC.

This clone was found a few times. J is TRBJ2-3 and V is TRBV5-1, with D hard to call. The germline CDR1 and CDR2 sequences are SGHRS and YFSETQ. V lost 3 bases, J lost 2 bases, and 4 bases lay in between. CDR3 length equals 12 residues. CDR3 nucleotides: TGCGCCAGCAGCTCAAACACAGATACGCAGTATTTT. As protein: CASSSNTDTQYF.